This record looks at one TCR beta chain sequence and its context. The antigen is undetermined. As for time point: baseline, week 1 (first vaccination visit). Specified treatment: pre-vaccination baseline after standard-of-care therapy. The study enrolled donors with new WHO grade 3 or 4 IDH1-mutant, ATRX-lost astrocytomas. The ends were cut back, 4 bases at V and 5 bases at J, with 10 bases in the middle. This CDR3 spans 13 amino acids. Germline CDR1 and CDR2: SGDLS and YYNGEE. This sample is drawn from a study of a mutant IDH1 vaccine in newly diagnosed glioma. Overall study context: Receipt of radiotherapy, temozolomide, or both preceded the study, and most received both.

The study's findings and limits: Seemingly, pseudoprogression had no relation to changes in the top peripheral T cell clonotypes.

Libraries were prepared by immunoSEQ multiplex PCR; TCRdb keeps only in-frame clonotypes and omits some of them. The sample lists 15,000 or so clones, around 89% occurring once. J is TRBJ1-5 and V is TRBV9; TRBD1 might be the D (6 bases). The source of this sequence is a woman between 40 and 50 years old with glioma. Some clones in this sample may be carry-over from other donors' samples. Specimen: PBMCs, collected from a glioma patient treated with radiotherapy, temozolomide or both. The CDR3 DNA follows: TGTGCCAGCAGCCCCGGGGGCCATCAGCCCCAGCATTTT. Its translation is CASSPGGHQPQHF. Complete variable domain (other parts from reference TRBV9 and TRBJ1-5): DSGVTQTPKHLITATGQRVTLRCSPRSGDLSVYWYQQSLDQGLQFLIQYYNGEERAKGNILERFSAQQFPDLHSELNLSSLELGDSALYFCASSPGGHQPQHFGDGTRLSIL.